A single sample gave rise to the 12 T cell receptor beta chains below, sequenced in a study of T-cell memory formation after mild COVID-19. MiXCR, applied by TCRdb to the 5' RACE reads, yields one record per CDR3 protein. The sample contains roughly 120,000 distinct CDR3 sequences, about 15% of which appear only once. The material sequenced was PBMCs or a T cell subset sorted from them (not recorded which). The receptors stem from an adult woman who had mild COVID-19 (a few samples of this study predate the infection). Cell type and time point are not known.

This clonotype showed up just a few times. The CDR3 DNA reads TGTGCCACCAGCAGCAGGGACACTACTGAAGCTTTCTTT. It specifies CATSSRDTTEAFF. The rearrangement uses TRBV15 and TRBJ1-1; possibly TRBD1 for D (6 bases). The V and J ends lost 3 bases and 5 bases respectively, with 10 bases between them. The CDR3 contains 13 residues. Germline lookup yields CDR1 LNHNV and CDR2 YYDKDF (reference sequence).

The V and J genes are TRBV30 and TRBJ1-2, with 8 bases fitting TRBD1. The CDR3 is 12 residues long. The V and J ends lost 8 bases and 5 bases, in that order; junction bases with no gene match: 7. In germline, CDR1 is GTSNPN, CDR2 SVGIG (reference sequence). The DNA of the CDR3 is TGTGCCCGAGGAGACAGGGGATATGGCTACACCTTC. Translating gives CARGDRGYGYTF.

This clonotype has more than one count but fewer than ten. The chain uses TRBV6-1 and TRBJ2-7; 8 bases line up with TRBD1. The germline CDR1 and CDR2 sequences are MNHNS and SASEGT. The CDR3 has 17 residues. Trimming at V came to 10 bases and at J to 5 bases, leaving 22 bases not matched to a gene. The DNA of the CDR3 is TGTGCCACCCGACCCGGGCGGACAGGGATGGGCATCCACGAGCAGTACTTC. Its protein product is CATRPGRTGMGIHEQYF.

The chain recombines TRBV19 with TRBJ1-1, with D perhaps matching TRBD1 (5 bases). V lost 9 bases and J lost 4, with 18 bases in between. Germline V CDR1 and CDR2: LNHDA, SQIVND (reference sequence). The CDR3 sequence is 14 residues long. CDR3 sequence (DNA): TGTGCCAGCCACAACAGAGGGGTGGGCACTGAAGCTTTCTTT. Its translation: CASHNRGVGTEAFF.

Many counts were recorded for this clonotype. The chain uses TRBV9 and TRBJ2-1; perhaps TRBD2 as D (7 bases). Germline assignment: CDR1 SGDLS and CDR2 YYNGEE. The V and J ends lost 3 bases and 6 bases respectively, with 28 bases between them. The CDR3 is 19 residues long. The chain's CDR3 is CASSAYFGGGPISRNEQFF. The CDR3 region has the DNA TGTGCCAGCAGCGCCTACTTTGGGGGGGGCCCAATTTCGCGCAATGAGCAGTTCTTC.

The rearrangement joins TRBV9 to TRBJ1-5, with 9 positions matching TRBD1. The ends lost 4 bases at V and 5 bases at J; junction bases unmatched: 4. Germline V CDR1 and CDR2: SGDLS, YYNGEE. The CDR3 extends over 14 amino acids. The CDR3 DNA sequence: TGTGCCAGCAGCCCTGGACAGGGGTATCAGCCCCAGCATTTT. This sequence encodes CASSPGQGYQPQHF.

This chain joins TRBV19 and TRBJ2-7, with unresolved D. Trimming took off 5 bases at V and 3 bases at J, with 11 bases between the two ends. Germline CDR1 reads LNHDA; CDR2 reads SQIVND (reference sequence). This CDR3 region has 13 residues. The CDR3 reads CASSPGRIYEQYF. Here the CDR3 DNA reads TGTGCCAGTAGTCCCGGACGGATCTACGAGCAGTACTTC.

In DNA, the CDR3 is TGCAGCGCGGCGACTAGCGGGAGACCCTACGAGCAGTACTTC. Amino acids: CSAATSGRPYEQYF. The V call is TRBV29-1, the J call TRBJ2-7; 12 nucleotides agree with TRBD2. Looked up from germline, CDR1 is SQVTM and CDR2 is ANQGSEA. V lost 7 bases, J lost 2 bases, and 6 bases stayed unmatched. The CDR3 loop spans 14 amino acids.

This clonotype was counted between two and nine times. This chain links TRBV9 with TRBJ2-1; 11 positions match TRBD2. V lost 3 bases and J lost 0; bases outside the gene matches: 8. This CDR3 spans 18 amino acids. Germline values: CDR1 SGDLS, CDR2 YYNGEE. The CDR3 loop reads CASSALTSGTNSYNEQFF. The CDR3 nucleotides read TGTGCCAGCAGCGCTCTGACTAGCGGGACCAACTCCTACAATGAGCAGTTCTTC.

A few counts support this clonotype. This rearrangement joins TRBV5-1 to TRBJ2-3; no firm D call. Between the trimmed V and J ends, which lost 0 bases and 0 bases, there was a span of 8 bases. The CDR3 runs to 15 residues. Germline V gene lookup returns CDR1 SGHRS and CDR2 YFSETQ. The CDR3 region is CASSLAKRSTDTQYF. For the CDR3, the DNA is TGCGCCAGCAGCTTGGCTAAGCGAAGCACAGATACGCAGTATTTT.

This clonotype turned up a few times. The chain uses TRBV6-5 and TRBJ2-2; the match to TRBD1 covers 9 bases. CDR3 length: 14 amino acids. Germline values: CDR1 MNHEY, CDR2 SVGAGI. Trimming cost V 6 bases and J 5 bases; bases outside gene matches: 4. In DNA, the CDR3 is TGTGCCAGCAGCTGGACAGGGGAGACCGGGGAGCTGTTTTTT. Protein: CASSWTGETGELFF.

V and J are TRBV5-5 and TRBJ1-1; D gene ambiguous. Germline V gene data show CDR1 as SGHKS and CDR2 as YYEKEE (reference sequence). V was trimmed by 5 bases and J by 4 bases, leaving 18 bases between them. The length of the CDR3 is 15 residues. DNA for the CDR3: TGTGCCAGCAGTTATACTACAGTCGCGGGCACTGAAGCTTTCTTT. It codes for CASSYTTVAGTEAFF.